A single sample is the source of the 17 T cell receptor beta chains below, sequenced in a study of cytomegalovirus exposure and HLA in healthy donors. Both 60 Vbeta primers and 13 Jbeta primers went into the PCR. Repertoires were generated with immunoSEQ multiplex PCR, while TCRdb's copy carries only in-frame clones and drops some. The sample lists around 150,000 clones, 76% seen once, with about 3.9% in the top ten. What was sequenced was PBMCs. Source of these receptors: a man between 18 and 35 years old in good health and CMV-seronegative.

The chain recombines TRBV19 with TRBJ1-4, with D hard to call. This CDR3 spans 13 amino acids. CDR1 and CDR2 (germline): LNHDA, SQIVND (reference sequence). Trimming stripped 3 bases from V and 8 bases from J, with 10 bases between. In nucleotides, the CDR3 is TGTGCCAGTAGTATCGGGTCGTTGGAAAAACTGTTTTTT. It codes for CASSIGSLEKLFF.

The chain combines TRBV29-1 with TRBJ1-1; weak D call: TRBD1 (5 bases). The germline V and J ends were trimmed by 7 bases and 7 bases, with 10 bases remaining between them. Germline values: CDR1 SQVTM, CDR2 ANQGSEA. CDR3 length: 10 amino acids. This chain's CDR3 is CSARGVEAFF. In DNA form, the CDR3 reads TGCAGCGCTCGGGGGGTTGAAGCTTTCTTT.

The V gene is TRBV6-1, the J gene TRBJ1-5; TRBD1 aligns across 9 bases. This CDR3 spans 17 amino acids. The trim removed 2 bases at V and 2 bases at J, leaving 7 bases unmatched. Germline CDR1 is MNHNS and CDR2 is SASEGT. The CDR3 nucleotides are TGTGCCAGCAGTGAAAGGGGGACAGGGTCCGGCAATCAGCCCCAGCATTTT. It is translated as CASSERGTGSGNQPQHF.

In DNA, the CDR3 is TGTGCCAGCAGCCCCAGACTGCAACGCCACGGCACCGGGGAGCTGTTTTTT. Translating it yields CASSPRLQRHGTGELFF. V is TRBV7-3 and J is TRBJ2-2; D is unresolved. Trimming removed 5 bases from V and 4 bases from J, with 20 bases in between. CDR1 is SGHTA, CDR2 FQGTGA, per germline. This CDR3 has 17 residues.

The V gene is TRBV11-3, the J gene TRBJ2-5; possibly TRBD2 for D (6 bases). This CDR3 contains 14 residues. Trimming shortened V by 3 bases and J by 0 bases, and 8 bases separated the two germline ends. Germline V gene data show CDR1 as SGHNT and CDR2 as YENEEA. The CDR3: CASSFGGNQETQYF. The CDR3 coding sequence is TGTGCCAGCAGCTTTGGGGGGAACCAAGAGACCCAGTACTTC.

The chain couples TRBV30 to TRBJ2-3; 8 bases map to TRBD1. The CDR3 sequence is 13 residues long. Germline assignment: CDR1 GTSNPN and CDR2 SVGIG (reference sequence). V lost 8 bases and J lost 3; bases outside the gene matches: 7. In DNA form, the CDR3 reads TGTGCCCATAACAGGGGGTGGACAGATACGCAGTATTTT. Amino acids: CAHNRGWTDTQYF.

J is TRBJ2-3 and V is TRBV7-9, with 9 positions matching TRBD2. The V and J ends lost 1 base and 14 bases, in that order; junction bases with no gene match: 7. The CDR3 sequence is 13 residues long. The germline V gene encodes CDR1 SEHNR and CDR2 FQNEAQ (reference sequence). CDR3 residues: CASSLGVLAGRYF. The CDR3, as DNA: TGTGCCAGCAGCTTAGGGGTTCTAGCGGGAAGGTATTTT.

The chain joins TRBV5-8 to TRBJ2-7; 7 nucleotides line up with TRBD2. There are 15 residues in the CDR3. The V segment lost 0 bases and the J segment 0 bases; nucleotides outside the gene matches: 3. Germline CDR1 SGHTS, CDR2 YDEGEE. CDR3 loop: CASSLGLADSYEQYF. The CDR3 DNA sequence: TGTGCCAGCAGCTTGGGTCTAGCGGACTCCTACGAGCAGTACTTC.

The chain couples TRBV7-6 to TRBJ2-7; unclear D gene. The germline gives CDR1 SGHVS, CDR2 FNYEAQ. Trimming cost V 6 bases and J 2 bases, with 14 bases left between them. The CDR3 runs to 14 residues. The CDR3 DNA reads TGTGCCAGCAGTAAAGCTTCGGGTGCCTACGAGCAGTACTTC. Encoded protein: CASSKASGAYEQYF.

The chain joins TRBV6-6 to TRBJ2-3, with D perhaps TRBD2 (6 bases). The ends were cut back, 6 bases at V and 0 bases at J, with 13 bases in the middle. Germline assignment: CDR1 MNHNY and CDR2 SVGAGI (reference sequence). The CDR3 extends over 15 amino acids. The CDR3 protein is CASRGKGTSTDTQYF. CDR3 nucleotides: TGTGCCAGCAGGGGAAAAGGGACTAGCACAGATACGCAGTATTTT.

This clone showed up just once. The chain has TRBV9 and TRBJ2-5, with D unclear. V lost 0 bases, J lost 1 base, and 13 bases lay in between. The length of the CDR3 is 16 residues. Germline loops: CDR1 SGDLS, CDR2 YYNGEE. The DNA of the CDR3 is TGTGCCAGCAGCGTAGATAACTTGGGCAGCCAAGAGACCCAGTACTTC. Translating it yields CASSVDNLGSQETQYF.

V gene TRBV10-3 combines with J gene TRBJ1-1; D might be TRBD1 (6 bases). The CDR3 has 13 amino acids. V lost 6 bases to trimming and J lost 1 base, with 9 bases between them. Per germline, CDR1 ENHRY and CDR2 SYGVKD. The CDR3 coding sequence is TGTGCCATCAGGCCGGGACAGAACACTGAAGCTTTCTTT. Translated, it gives CAIRPGQNTEAFF.

This rearrangement joins TRBV6-5 to TRBJ2-1, with 9 bases aligning to TRBD2. Losses at the gene ends were 2 bases for V and 5 bases for J; bases not matched to a gene: 4. Germline CDR1 reads MNHEY; CDR2 reads SVGAGI. This CDR3 spans 15 amino acids. The CDR3 reads CASSYKGLANNEQFF. The CDR3 DNA reads TGTGCCAGCAGTTACAAGGGACTAGCTAACAATGAGCAGTTCTTC.

The rearrangement uses TRBV27 and TRBJ2-7; D is possibly TRBD1 (6 bases). Germline V gene lookup returns CDR1 MNHEY and CDR2 SMNVEV (reference sequence). The CDR3 runs to 13 residues. V lost 8 bases and J lost 0, with 11 bases in between. Here the CDR3 reads CASGTQGSYEQYF. CDR3 nucleotide sequence: TGTGCCAGCGGGACACAGGGCTCCTACGAGCAGTACTTC.

This clone was seen only a few times. The J gene is TRBJ2-7, the V gene TRBV5-1; no clear D gene. The CDR3 contains 15 residues. The V and J ends lost 1 base and 0 bases respectively, with 11 bases between them. Germline V gene lookup returns CDR1 SGHRS and CDR2 YFSETQ. CDR3 residues: CASSLNSLTSYEQYF. For the CDR3, the DNA is TGCGCCAGCAGCTTGAACAGTCTCACCTCCTACGAGCAGTACTTC.

This chain connects TRBV6-6 to TRBJ1-1; D is undetermined. This CDR3 comprises 14 residues. V lost 0 bases and J lost 3, with 8 bases in between. In germline, CDR1 is MNHNY, CDR2 SVGAGI (reference sequence). The CDR3 region is CASSYSGEDTEAFF. CDR3 nucleotide sequence: TGTGCCAGCAGTTACTCCGGGGAGGACACTGAAGCTTTCTTT.

The V call is TRBV7-3, the J call TRBJ2-7; 7 bases match TRBD2. The germline V gene encodes CDR1 SGHTA and CDR2 FQGTGA. V gave up 1 base and J gave up 5 bases; unmatched junction bases: 8. The CDR3 consists of 15 residues. For the CDR3, the DNA is TGTGCCAGCAGCTTAAATGGGGGGGAGCATAACGAGCAGTACTTC. Translated: CASSLNGGEHNEQYF.